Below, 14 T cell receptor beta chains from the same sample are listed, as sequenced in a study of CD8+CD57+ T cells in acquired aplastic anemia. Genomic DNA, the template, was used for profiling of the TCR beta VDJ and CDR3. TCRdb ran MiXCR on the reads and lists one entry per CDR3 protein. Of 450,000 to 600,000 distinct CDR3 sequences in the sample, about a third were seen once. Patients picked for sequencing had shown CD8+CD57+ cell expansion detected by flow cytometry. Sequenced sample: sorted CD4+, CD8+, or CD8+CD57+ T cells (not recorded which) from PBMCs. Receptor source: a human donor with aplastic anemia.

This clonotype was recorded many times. The CDR3 protein is CASSFRDNQPQHF. CDR3 bases: TGTGCCAGCAGTTTCCGCGACAATCAGCCCCAGCATTTT. J is TRBJ1-5 and V is TRBV12-3 or TRBV12-4; D is undetermined. The CDR3 runs 13 residues. V gave up 3 bases and J gave up 3 bases, with 6 bases separating them.

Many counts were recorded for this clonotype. The CDR3 is CSAPGGNQPQHF. The CDR3 nucleotides are TGCAGTGCCCCTGGAGGCAATCAGCCCCAGCATTTT. This chain joins TRBV20-1 and TRBJ1-5; D gene unclear. Germline CDR1 reads DFQATT; CDR2 reads SNEGSKA (reference sequence). The ends were cut back, 6 bases at V and 2 bases at J, with 8 bases in the middle. The CDR3 length is 12 residues.

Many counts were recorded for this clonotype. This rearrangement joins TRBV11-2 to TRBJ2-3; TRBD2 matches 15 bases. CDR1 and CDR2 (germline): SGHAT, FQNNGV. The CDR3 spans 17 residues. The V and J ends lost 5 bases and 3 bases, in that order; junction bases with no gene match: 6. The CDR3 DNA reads TGTGCCAGCAGCAAGACCGGGACTAGCGGGAGGACAGATACGCAGTATTTT. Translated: CASSKTGTSGRTDTQYF. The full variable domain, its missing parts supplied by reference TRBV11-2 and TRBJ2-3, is EAGVAQSPRYKIIEKRQSVAFWCNPISGHATLYWYQQILGQGPKLLIQFQNNGVVDDSQLPKDRFSAERLKGVDSTLKIQPAKLEDSAVYLCASSKTGTSGRTDTQYFGPGTRLTVL.

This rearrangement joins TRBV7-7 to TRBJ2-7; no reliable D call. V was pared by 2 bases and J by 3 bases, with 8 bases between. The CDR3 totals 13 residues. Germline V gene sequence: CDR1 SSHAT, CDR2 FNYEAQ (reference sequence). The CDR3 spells CASSLSPGYEQYV. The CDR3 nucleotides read TGTGCCAGCAGCTTATCGCCAGGCTACGAGCAGTACGTC.

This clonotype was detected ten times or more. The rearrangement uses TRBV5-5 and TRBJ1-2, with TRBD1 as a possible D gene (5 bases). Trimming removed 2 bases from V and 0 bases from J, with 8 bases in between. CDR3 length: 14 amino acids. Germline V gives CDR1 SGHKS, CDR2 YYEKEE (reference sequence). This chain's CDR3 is CASSFRGANYGYTF. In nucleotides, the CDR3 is TGTGCCAGCAGCTTCCGGGGGGCTAACTATGGCTACACCTTC.

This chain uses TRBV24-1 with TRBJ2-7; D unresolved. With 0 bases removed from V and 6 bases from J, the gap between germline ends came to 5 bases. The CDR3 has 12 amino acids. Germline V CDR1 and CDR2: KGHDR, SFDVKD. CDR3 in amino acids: CATSDLLGEQYF. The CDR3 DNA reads TGTGCCACCAGTGATTTGCTGGGCGAGCAGTACTTC.

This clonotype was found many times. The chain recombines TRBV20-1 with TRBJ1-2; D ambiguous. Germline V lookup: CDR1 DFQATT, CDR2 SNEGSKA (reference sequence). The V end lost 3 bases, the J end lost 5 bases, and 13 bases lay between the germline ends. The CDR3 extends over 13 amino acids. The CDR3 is CSASDDGGYGYTF. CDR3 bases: TGCAGTGCTAGCGACGACGGAGGGTATGGCTACACCTTC.

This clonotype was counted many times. The CDR3 reads CASSRENYGYTF. DNA for the CDR3: TGTGCCAGCAGCCGAGAAAACTATGGCTACACCTTC. This sequence joins TRBV7-2 and TRBJ1-2; D uncertain. Germline-derived CDR1 and CDR2 are SGHTA and FQGNSA. Trimming left V 5 bases short and J 2 bases short, with 6 bases between. This CDR3 has 12 residues.

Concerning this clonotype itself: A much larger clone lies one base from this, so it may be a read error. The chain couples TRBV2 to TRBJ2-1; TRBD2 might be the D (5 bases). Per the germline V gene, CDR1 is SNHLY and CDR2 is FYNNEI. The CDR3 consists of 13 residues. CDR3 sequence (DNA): TGTGCCTGCAGTGGAGGACTGGACAATGAGCAGTTCTTC. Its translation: CACSGGLDNEQFF.

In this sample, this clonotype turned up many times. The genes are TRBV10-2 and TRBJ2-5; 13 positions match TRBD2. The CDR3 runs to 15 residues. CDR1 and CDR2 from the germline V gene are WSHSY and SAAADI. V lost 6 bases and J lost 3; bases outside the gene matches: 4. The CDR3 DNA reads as TGCGCCAGCAGAGGACTAGCGGGGGAGGAAGAGACCCAGTACTTC. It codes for CASRGLAGEEETQYF.

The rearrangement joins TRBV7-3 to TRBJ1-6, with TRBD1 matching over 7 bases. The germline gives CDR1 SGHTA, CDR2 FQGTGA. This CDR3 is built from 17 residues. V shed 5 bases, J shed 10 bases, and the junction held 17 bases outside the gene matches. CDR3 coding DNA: TGTGCCAGCAGCCCGACTAGGCGAAGGGGGCTAGCATCACCCCTCCACTTT. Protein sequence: CASSPTRRRGLASPLHF.

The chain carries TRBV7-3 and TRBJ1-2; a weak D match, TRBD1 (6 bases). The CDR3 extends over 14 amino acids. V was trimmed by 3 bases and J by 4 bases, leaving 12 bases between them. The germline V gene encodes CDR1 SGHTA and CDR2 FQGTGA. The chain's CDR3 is CASSLDSVPYGYTF. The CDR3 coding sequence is TGTGCCAGCAGCTTGGACAGCGTCCCCTATGGCTACACCTTC.

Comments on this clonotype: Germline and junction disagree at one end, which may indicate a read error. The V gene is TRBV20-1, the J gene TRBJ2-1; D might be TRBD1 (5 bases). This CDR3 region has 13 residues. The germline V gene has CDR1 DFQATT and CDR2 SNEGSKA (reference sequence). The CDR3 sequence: CSASPGLYNKQFF. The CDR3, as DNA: TGCAGTGCTAGCCCAGGGCTATACAATAAGCAGTTCTTC.

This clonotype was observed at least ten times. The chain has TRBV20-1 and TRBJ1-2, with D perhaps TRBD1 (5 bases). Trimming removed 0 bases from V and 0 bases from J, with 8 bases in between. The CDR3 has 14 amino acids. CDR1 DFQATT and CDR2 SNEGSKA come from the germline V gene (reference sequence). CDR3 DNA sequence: TGCAGTGCTAGAGAAGACAGTACTAACTATGGCTACACCTTC. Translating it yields CSAREDSTNYGYTF.